Listed below are T cell receptor beta chains from one sample, sequenced in a study of blood T cell repertoires in COVID-19. The table came from immunoSEQ multiplex PCR; TCRdb's copy has only in-frame clones and leaves some out. The top ten hold under 2% of the sample, which has 220,000 or so clones, approximately 84% seen once. Sequencing was carried out using peripheral blood. The receptor source for this set is a woman of 80 years or more with acute or convalescent COVID-19. CDR3s include the opening cysteine and the closing phenylalanine or tryptophan. The order of the fields is J gene, clone size, D gene, V gene, CDR3 DNA, CDR3 protein. The D gene is left open where the match is weak. Size values are once, few and many counts, or a class for expanded clones, and some rows have none.

J: TRBJ2-1; size: NA; D: TRBD2; V: TRBV25-1; DNA: TGTGCCAGCAGCCCCTGGGGGGGGAATGAGCAGTTCTTC; CDR3: CASSPWGGNEQFF
J: TRBJ2-1; size: few; D: TRBD2; V: TRBV28; DNA: TGTGCCAGTCTAGCGGATATCACCCCTCCCCGTCAGTTCTTC; CDR3: CASLADITPPRQFF
J: TRBJ2-1; size: NA; D: NA; V: TRBV9; DNA: TGTGCCAGCAGCGTTGTAGCGGCCGACTACAATGAGCAGTTCTTC; CDR3: CASSVVAADYNEQFF
J: TRBJ1-5; size: NA; D: NA; V: TRBV6-4; DNA: TGTGCCAGCAGTACACAGGGCGGTCAGCCCCAGCATTTT; CDR3: CASSTQGGQPQHF
J: TRBJ2-5; size: NA; D: TRBD2; V: TRBV3-1/TRBV3-2; DNA: TGTGCCAGCAGCCAGATAGCGGGGGGCCGGGTGGAGACCCAGTACTTC; CDR3: CASSQIAGGRVETQYF
J: TRBJ2-7; size: once; D: TRBD2; V: TRBV19; DNA: TGTGCCAGTAGGATTTCGGGAGGTCTAGCCGCCTACGAGCAGTACTTC; CDR3: CASRISGGLAAYEQYF
J: TRBJ2-1; size: NA; D: NA; V: TRBV2; DNA: TGTGCCAGCAGCGTTCTTCGGGACATCAATGAGCAGTTCTTC; CDR3: CASSVLRDINEQFF
J: TRBJ2-3; size: NA; D: NA; V: TRBV5-1; DNA: TGCGCCAGCAGCTTTTGGGAGCACACAGATACGCAGTATTTT; CDR3: CASSFWEHTDTQYF
J: TRBJ1-2; size: NA; D: TRBD1; V: TRBV3-1/TRBV3-2; DNA: TGTGCCAGCAGCCAAGGACAGGGCTATGGCTACACCTTC; CDR3: CASSQGQGYGYTF
J: TRBJ2-5; size: many; D: TRBD2; V: TRBV4-2; DNA: TGTGCCAGCAGCCAAGCAGGAGGGACTAGCGGGAGTGGGGGGCAAAGGGCCCAGTACTTC; CDR3: CASSQAGGTSGSGGQRAQYF
J: TRBJ1-5; size: NA; D: NA; V: TRBV10-3; DNA: TGTGCCATCAGTGAGTCCGAGGGTGGACAGTTCCAGCATTTT; CDR3: CAISESEGGQFQHF
J: TRBJ2-7; size: NA; D: NA; V: TRBV7-2; DNA: TGTGCCAGCAGCTTAAGTTTTAGCGGAACCTACGAGCAGTACTTC; CDR3: CASSLSFSGTYEQYF
J: TRBJ2-5; size: NA; D: NA; V: TRBV6-6; DNA: TGTGCCAGCGGCCGGGATGTCGAGACCCAGTACTTC; CDR3: CASGRDVETQYF
J: TRBJ2-3; size: once; D: NA; V: TRBV27; DNA: TGTGCCAGCAGTTTTCTCCCCCCTAGCACAGATACGCAGTATTTT; CDR3: CASSFLPPSTDTQYF
J: TRBJ1-1; size: NA; D: NA; V: TRBV9; DNA: TGTGCCAGCAGCGTAGACGGGCAGGGGCACACTGAAGCTTTCTTT; CDR3: CASSVDGQGHTEAFF
J: TRBJ1-1; size: NA; D: NA; V: TRBV1; DNA: TGCACCAGCAGCCAAGCTCCGGAGGTCACTGAAGCTTTCTTT; CDR3: CTSSQAPEVTEAFF
J: TRBJ1-1; size: NA; D: TRBD1; V: TRBV5-1; DNA: TGCGCCAGCAGCTGGCAGACAGGGCAAAACACTGAAGCTTTCTTT; CDR3: CASSWQTGQNTEAFF
J: TRBJ1-2; size: NA; D: NA; V: TRBV5-8; DNA: TGTGCCACGGGGGGCTACACCTTC; CDR3: CATGGYTF
J: TRBJ2-1; size: NA; D: TRBD2; V: TRBV7-2; DNA: TGTGCCAGCAGCTTGGACGGTGCGGGAGTGTCCAATGAGCAGTTCTTC; CDR3: CASSLDGAGVSNEQFF
J: TRBJ1-1; size: NA; D: NA; V: TRBV6-6; DNA: TGTGCTACCGGGGACATTGACACTGAAGCTTTCTTT; CDR3: CATGDIDTEAFF
J: TRBJ1-1; size: few; D: NA; V: TRBV2; DNA: TGTGCCAGCAGTGTACAACTTACAGGGTTTTGGGCTTTCTTT; CDR3: CASSVQLTGFWAFF
J: TRBJ2-2; size: once; D: TRBD1; V: TRBV19; DNA: TGTGCCAGTAGTCCCTTCCCCGGACAGGGACGAACCGGGGAGCTGTTTTTT; CDR3: CASSPFPGQGRTGELFF
J: TRBJ1-4; size: NA; D: TRBD1; V: TRBV9; DNA: TGTGCCAGCAGCGTAGAGGGGACAGGGGGAGGAAAACTGTTTTTT; CDR3: CASSVEGTGGGKLFF
J: TRBJ1-1; size: NA; D: TRBD1; V: TRBV27; DNA: TGTGCCAGCATTTCGACAGGGGGGATTCGCACTGAAGCTTTCTTT; CDR3: CASISTGGIRTEAFF
J: TRBJ2-7; size: once; D: NA; V: TRBV18; DNA: TGTGCCAGCTCACCTGCGGGTGGCGGAGCGATTTACGAGCAGTACTTC; CDR3: CASSPAGGGAIYEQYF
J: TRBJ2-5; size: NA; D: TRBD1; V: TRBV19; DNA: TGTGCCAGTAGTTCGGGCTTGGGACAGGGGCAAGAGACCCAGTACTTC; CDR3: CASSSGLGQGQETQYF
J: TRBJ2-7; size: NA; D: NA; V: TRBV4-1; DNA: TGCGCCAGCAGCCAAGTACCGAGACAGTCCTACGAGCAGTACTTC; CDR3: CASSQVPRQSYEQYF
J: TRBJ2-3; size: NA; D: NA; V: TRBV7-3; DNA: TGTGCCAGCAGCGCGGGGCCAGAACGCGCGCAGTATTTT; CDR3: CASSAGPERAQYF
J: TRBJ1-1; size: NA; D: NA; V: TRBV28; DNA: TGTGCCAGCAGTTTGTGGAGCACTGAAGCTTTCTTT; CDR3: CASSLWSTEAFF
J: TRBJ1-1; size: NA; D: NA; V: TRBV19; DNA: TGTGCCAGTAGGGGCCGAATATTGAACACTGAAGCTTTCTTT; CDR3: CASRGRILNTEAFF
J: TRBJ2-3; size: once; D: TRBD2; V: TRBV15; DNA: TGTGCCACCAGCAGAGGCTCAGGACTAGCGACTGCAGATACGCAGTATTTT; CDR3: CATSRGSGLATADTQYF
J: TRBJ2-5; size: NA; D: NA; V: TRBV25-1; DNA: TGTGCCAGCGGAACAGGGAAAGAGACCCAGTACTTC; CDR3: CASGTGKETQYF
J: TRBJ2-5; size: NA; D: TRBD2; V: TRBV7-2; DNA: TGTGCCAGCAGCTTGCGGCTAGCGGGAGGGGGAGAGACCCAGTACTTC; CDR3: CASSLRLAGGGETQYF
J: TRBJ2-7; size: once; D: TRBD2; V: TRBV7-3; DNA: TGTGCCAGCAGCTCCCAGGGAGGGCCCTCCTACGAGCAGTACTTC; CDR3: CASSSQGGPSYEQYF
J: TRBJ2-1; size: few; D: TRBD1; V: TRBV6-5; DNA: TGTGCCAGCAGTCAGGGGATAACAGGGGGAGAGCAGTTCTTC; CDR3: CASSQGITGGEQFF
J: TRBJ2-3; size: NA; D: NA; V: TRBV7-2; DNA: TGTGCCAGCAGCTTGAGGCCGAGCACAGATACGCAGTATTTT; CDR3: CASSLRPSTDTQYF
J: TRBJ1-2; size: NA; D: NA; V: TRBV7-2; DNA: TGTGCCAGCAGCTCCTACTTGGACTATGGCTACACCTTC; CDR3: CASSSYLDYGYTF
J: TRBJ2-1; size: NA; D: NA; V: TRBV10-3; DNA: TGTGCCATCAGTGAGCGGGGCAATGAGCAGTTCTTC; CDR3: CAISERGNEQFF
J: TRBJ1-5; size: NA; D: NA; V: TRBV27; DNA: TGTGCCAGCAGTTTCGGAACAGGGCGCAATCAGCCCCAGCATTTT; CDR3: CASSFGTGRNQPQHF
J: TRBJ2-3; size: once; D: NA; V: TRBV3-1/TRBV3-2; DNA: TGTGCCAGCAGCCAAGTCCTCGAGCGGACTAGCACAGATACGCAGTATTTT; CDR3: CASSQVLERTSTDTQYF
J: TRBJ1-2; size: NA; D: TRBD1; V: TRBV2; DNA: TGTGCCAGCAGTCGGGACAGGGGGGCTGAATATGGCTACACCTTC; CDR3: CASSRDRGAEYGYTF
J: TRBJ2-6; size: NA; D: NA; V: TRBV19; DNA: TGTGCCAGTAGTAGGGGGGGCGTAGGATCCCCTGGGGCCAACGTCCTGACTTTC; CDR3: CASSRGGVGSPGANVLTF
J: TRBJ2-1; size: once; D: TRBD1; V: TRBV7-9; DNA: TGTGCCAGCAGCCAAGAGGACAGGGGGCTTAATGAGCAGTTCTTC; CDR3: CASSQEDRGLNEQFF
J: TRBJ1-4; size: NA; D: NA; V: TRBV6-1; DNA: TGTGCCAGCAGTGAGGGGGGGAGGAGTGAAAAACTGTTTTTT; CDR3: CASSEGGRSEKLFF
J: TRBJ2-1; size: NA; D: NA; V: TRBV6-2/TRBV6-3; DNA: TGTGCCAGCAGTTACTCAGCCTCCTACAATGAGCAGTTCTTC; CDR3: CASSYSASYNEQFF